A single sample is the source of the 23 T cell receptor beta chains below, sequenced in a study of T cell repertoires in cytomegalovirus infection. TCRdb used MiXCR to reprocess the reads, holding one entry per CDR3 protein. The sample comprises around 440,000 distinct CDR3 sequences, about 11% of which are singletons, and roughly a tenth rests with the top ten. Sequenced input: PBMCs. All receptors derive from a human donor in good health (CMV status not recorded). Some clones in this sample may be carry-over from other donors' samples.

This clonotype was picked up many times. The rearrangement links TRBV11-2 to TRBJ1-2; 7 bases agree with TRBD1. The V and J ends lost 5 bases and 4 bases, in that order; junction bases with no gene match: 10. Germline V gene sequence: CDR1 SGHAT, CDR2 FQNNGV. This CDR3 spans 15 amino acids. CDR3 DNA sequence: TGTGCCAGCAGCCCGATCCGGGACAGCGGCTATGGCTACACCTTC. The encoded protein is CASSPIRDSGYGYTF.

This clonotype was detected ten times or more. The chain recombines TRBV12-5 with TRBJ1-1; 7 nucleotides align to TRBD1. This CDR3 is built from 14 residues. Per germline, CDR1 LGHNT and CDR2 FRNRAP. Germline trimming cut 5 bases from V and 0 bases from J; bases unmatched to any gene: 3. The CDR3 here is CASGVGGLNTEAFF. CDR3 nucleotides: TGTGCTAGTGGTGTAGGGGGCCTGAACACTGAAGCTTTCTTT.

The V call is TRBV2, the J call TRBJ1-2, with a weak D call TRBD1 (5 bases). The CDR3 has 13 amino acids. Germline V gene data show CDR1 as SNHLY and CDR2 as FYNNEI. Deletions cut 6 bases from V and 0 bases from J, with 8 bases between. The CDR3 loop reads CASSRTSNYGYTF. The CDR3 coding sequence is TGTGCCAGCAGCCGGACATCTAACTATGGCTACACCTTC.

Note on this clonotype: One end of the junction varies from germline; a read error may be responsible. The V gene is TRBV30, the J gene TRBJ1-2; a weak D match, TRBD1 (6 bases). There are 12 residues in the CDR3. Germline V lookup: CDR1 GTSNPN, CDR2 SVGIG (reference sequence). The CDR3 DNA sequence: TGTGCCTTGAGCGGGGCAGGGGACGGCTGCACCTTC. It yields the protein CALSGAGDGCTF.

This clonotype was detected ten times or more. CDR3 sequence: CSVEEYPGLAGVEGNEQFF. The DNA for the CDR3 is TGCAGCGTTGAAGAATACCCGGGACTAGCGGGAGTGGAGGGCAATGAGCAGTTCTTC. This sequence joins TRBV29-1 and TRBJ2-1, with TRBD2 identical over 14 bases. The CDR3 sequence is 19 residues long. V gave up 0 bases and J gave up 6 bases; unmatched junction bases: 13. Per germline, CDR1 SQVTM and CDR2 ANQGSEA.

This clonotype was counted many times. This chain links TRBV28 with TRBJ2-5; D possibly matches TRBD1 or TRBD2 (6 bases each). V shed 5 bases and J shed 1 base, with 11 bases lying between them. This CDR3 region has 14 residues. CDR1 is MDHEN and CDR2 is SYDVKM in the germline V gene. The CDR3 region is CASSVGGGQETQYF. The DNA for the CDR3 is TGTGCCAGCAGTGTCGGGGGCGGCCAAGAGACCCAGTACTTC.

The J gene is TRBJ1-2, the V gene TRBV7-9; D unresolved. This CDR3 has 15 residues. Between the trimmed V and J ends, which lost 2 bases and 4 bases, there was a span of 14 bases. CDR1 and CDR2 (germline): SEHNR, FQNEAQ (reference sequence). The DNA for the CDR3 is TGTGCCAGCAGCTTATCCTCTCCAGGCGGCTATGGCTACACCTTC. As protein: CASSLSSPGGYGYTF. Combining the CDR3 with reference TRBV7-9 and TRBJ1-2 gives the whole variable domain DTGVSQNPRHKITKRGQNVTFRCDPISEHNRLYWYRQTLGQGPEFLTYFQNEAQLEKSRLLSDRFSAERPKGSFSTLEIQRTEQGDSAMYLCASSLSSPGGYGYTFGSGTRLTVV.

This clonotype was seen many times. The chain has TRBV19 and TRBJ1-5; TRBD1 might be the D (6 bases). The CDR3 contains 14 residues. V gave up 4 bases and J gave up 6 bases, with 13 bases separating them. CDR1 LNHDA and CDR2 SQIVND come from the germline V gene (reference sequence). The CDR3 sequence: CASSRGRGPQPQHF. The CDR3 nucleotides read TGTGCCAGTAGTAGGGGCCGGGGGCCTCAGCCCCAGCATTTT. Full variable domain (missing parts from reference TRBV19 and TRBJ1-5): DGGITQSPKYLFRKEGQNVTLSCEQNLNHDAMYWYRQDPGQGLRLIYYSQIVNDFQKGDIAEGYSVSREKKESFPLTVTSAQKNPTAFYLCASSRGRGPQPQHFGDGTRLSIL.

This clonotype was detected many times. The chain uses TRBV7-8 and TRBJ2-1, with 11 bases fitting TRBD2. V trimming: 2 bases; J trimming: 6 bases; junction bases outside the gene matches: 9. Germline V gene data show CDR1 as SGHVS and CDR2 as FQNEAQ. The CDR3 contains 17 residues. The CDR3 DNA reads TGTGCCAGCAGCTTAAGGGAAGGGCTAGCGGGAGGCAATGAGCAGTTCTTC. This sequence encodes CASSLREGLAGGNEQFF.

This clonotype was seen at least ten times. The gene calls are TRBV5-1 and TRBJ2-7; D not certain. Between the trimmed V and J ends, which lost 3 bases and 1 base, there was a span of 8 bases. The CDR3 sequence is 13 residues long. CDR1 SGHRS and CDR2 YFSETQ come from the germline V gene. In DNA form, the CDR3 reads TGCGCCAGCAGCTCAGACGGATCCTACGAGCAGTACTTC. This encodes CASSSDGSYEQYF.

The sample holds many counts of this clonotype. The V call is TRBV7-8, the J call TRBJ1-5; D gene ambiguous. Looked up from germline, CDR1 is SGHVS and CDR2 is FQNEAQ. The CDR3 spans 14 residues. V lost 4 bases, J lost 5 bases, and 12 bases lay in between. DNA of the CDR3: TGTGCCAGCAGCTACGGGCGCCAGGATCAGCCCCAGCATTTT. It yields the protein CASSYGRQDQPQHF.

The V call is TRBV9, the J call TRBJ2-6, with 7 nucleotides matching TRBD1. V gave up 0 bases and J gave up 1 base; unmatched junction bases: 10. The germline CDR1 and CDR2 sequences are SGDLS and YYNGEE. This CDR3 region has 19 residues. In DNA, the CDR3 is TGTGCCAGCAGCGTAGGGCTGGTAGGGGGCGAATCTGGGGCCAACGTCCTGACTTTC. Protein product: CASSVGLVGGESGANVLTF.

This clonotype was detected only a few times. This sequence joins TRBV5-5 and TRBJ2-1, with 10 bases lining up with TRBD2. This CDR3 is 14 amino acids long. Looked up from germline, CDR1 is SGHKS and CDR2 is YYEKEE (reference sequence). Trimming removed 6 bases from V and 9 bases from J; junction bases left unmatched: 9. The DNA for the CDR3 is TGTGCCAGCATCAATCTAGCGGGAGTGTCTGAGCAGTTCTTC. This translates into CASINLAGVSEQFF.

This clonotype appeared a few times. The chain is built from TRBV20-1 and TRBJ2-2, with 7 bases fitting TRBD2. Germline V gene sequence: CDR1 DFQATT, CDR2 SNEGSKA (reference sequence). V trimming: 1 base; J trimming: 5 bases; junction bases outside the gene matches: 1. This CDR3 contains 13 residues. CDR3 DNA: TGCAGTGCTAGAGGGGGGGGGACCGGGGAGCTGTTTTTT. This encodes CSARGGGTGELFF.

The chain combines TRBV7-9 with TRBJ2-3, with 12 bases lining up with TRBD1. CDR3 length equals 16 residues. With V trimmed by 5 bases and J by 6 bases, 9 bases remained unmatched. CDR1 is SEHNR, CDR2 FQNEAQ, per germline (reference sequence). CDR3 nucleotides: TGTGCCAGCAGCCCGGGGGGGACAGGGGGCCTGGATACGCAGTATTTT. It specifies CASSPGGTGGLDTQYF. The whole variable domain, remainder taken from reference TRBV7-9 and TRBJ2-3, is DTGVSQNPRHKITKRGQNVTFRCDPISEHNRLYWYRQTLGQGPEFLTYFQNEAQLEKSRLLSDRFSAERPKGSFSTLEIQRTEQGDSAMYLCASSPGGTGGLDTQYFGPGTRLTVL.

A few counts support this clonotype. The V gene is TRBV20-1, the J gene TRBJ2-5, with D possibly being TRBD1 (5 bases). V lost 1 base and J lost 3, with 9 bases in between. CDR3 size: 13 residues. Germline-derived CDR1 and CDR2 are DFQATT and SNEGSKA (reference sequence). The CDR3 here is CSARGGREETQYF. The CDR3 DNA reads TGCAGTGCTAGAGGCGGCAGGGAAGAGACCCAGTACTTC.

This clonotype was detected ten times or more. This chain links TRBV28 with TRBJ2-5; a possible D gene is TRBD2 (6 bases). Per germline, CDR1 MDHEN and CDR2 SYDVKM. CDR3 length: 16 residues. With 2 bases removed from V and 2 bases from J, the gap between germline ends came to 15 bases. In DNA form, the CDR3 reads TGTGCCAGCAGTTTACATTCGACTAGAAGGCAAGAGACCCAGTACTTC. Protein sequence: CASSLHSTRRQETQYF.

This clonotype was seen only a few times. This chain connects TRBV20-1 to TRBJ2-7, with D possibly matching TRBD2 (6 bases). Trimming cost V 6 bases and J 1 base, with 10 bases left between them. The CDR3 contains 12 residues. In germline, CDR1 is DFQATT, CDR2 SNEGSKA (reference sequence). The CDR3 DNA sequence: TGCAGTGCCGACGGGGGTTCCTACGAGCAGTACTTC. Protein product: CSADGGSYEQYF.

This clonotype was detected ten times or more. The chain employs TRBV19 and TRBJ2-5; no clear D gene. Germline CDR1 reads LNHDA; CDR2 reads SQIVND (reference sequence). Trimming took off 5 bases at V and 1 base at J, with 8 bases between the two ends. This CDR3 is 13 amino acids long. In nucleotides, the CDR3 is TGTGCCAGTAGTGTTGCCCCCCAAGAGACCCAGTACTTC. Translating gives CASSVAPQETQYF. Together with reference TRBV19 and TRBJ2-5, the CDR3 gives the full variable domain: DGGITQSPKYLFRKEGQNVTLSCEQNLNHDAMYWYRQDPGQGLRLIYYSQIVNDFQKGDIAEGYSVSREKKESFPLTVTSAQKNPTAFYLCASSVAPQETQYFGPGTRLLVL.

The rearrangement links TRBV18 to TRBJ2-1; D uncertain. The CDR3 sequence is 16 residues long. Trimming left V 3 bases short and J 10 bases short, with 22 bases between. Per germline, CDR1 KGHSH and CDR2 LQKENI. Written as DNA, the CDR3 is TGTGCCAGCTCACCGATTATGGACCCCAGAGTGACGGAGCAGTTCTTC. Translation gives CASSPIMDPRVTEQFF.

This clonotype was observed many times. The CDR3 DNA reads as TGTGCCAGCAGTGGAAGACTAGCGGGAGGGGGGTACTACAATGAGCAGTTCTTC. It translates to CASSGRLAGGGYYNEQFF. V is TRBV28 and J is TRBJ2-1; 14 nucleotides align to TRBD2. V shed 5 bases and J 3 bases; nucleotides not matched to a gene: 9. Germline CDR1 and CDR2: MDHEN and SYDVKM. The CDR3 spans 18 residues.

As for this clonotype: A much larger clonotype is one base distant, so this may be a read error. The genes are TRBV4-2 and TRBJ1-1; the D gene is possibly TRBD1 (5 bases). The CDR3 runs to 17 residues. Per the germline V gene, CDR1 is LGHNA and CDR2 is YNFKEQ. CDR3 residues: CATSQDRRGLEIAEAFF. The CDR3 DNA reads TGTGCCACCAGCCAAGATCGCCGGGGGTTAGAGATCGCTGAAGCTTTCTTT.

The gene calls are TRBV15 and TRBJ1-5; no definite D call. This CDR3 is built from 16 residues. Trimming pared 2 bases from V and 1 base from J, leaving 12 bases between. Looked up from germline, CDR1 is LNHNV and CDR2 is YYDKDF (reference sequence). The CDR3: CATSRIAGPSNQPQHF. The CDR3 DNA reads TGTGCCACCAGCAGAATAGCTGGGCCGAGCAATCAGCCCCAGCATTTT.